These 32 T cell receptor beta chains share one sample of origin, sequenced in a study of human T cells and chemical hapten exposure. Time point: pre-sensitization, week 0. Treatment denoted: therapeutic diphenylcyclopropenone sensitization with weekly scalp DPC. TCRdb passed the RACE reads through MiXCR, listing each CDR3 protein once. The table has roughly 100,000 distinct CDR3 sequences, less than 14% seen once; the top ten hold under 4%. The sample was whole blood, taken in connection with sensitization to the hapten diphenylcyclopropenone (DPC). The receptors were sampled from a woman aged 55-69 years with alopecia areata. Some clones in this sample may be carry-over from other donors' samples.

The chain uses TRBV6-2 or TRBV6-3 and TRBJ2-3, with 7 bases fitting TRBD1. Germline V gene lookup returns CDR1 MNHEY and CDR2 SVGEGT. The trim removed 4 bases at V and 0 bases at J, leaving 7 bases unmatched. The CDR3 sequence is 16 residues long. CDR3 coding DNA: TGTGCCAGCAGTTTAAGGAGACAGGGAAGCACAGATACGCAGTATTTT. Translated: CASSLRRQGSTDTQYF.

There are many counts of this clonotype. The chain joins TRBV5-1 to TRBJ1-5; possible D gene TRBD1, 5 bases. Germline V gene lookup returns CDR1 SGHRS and CDR2 YFSETQ. The length of the CDR3 is 13 residues. V shed 0 bases and J shed 9 bases, with 10 bases lying between them. In nucleotides, the CDR3 is TGCGCCAGCAGCTTGGAGGCAGGGCGGCCCCAGCATTTT. It specifies CASSLEAGRPQHF. Full variable domain (missing parts from reference TRBV5-1 and TRBJ1-5): KAGVTQTPRYLIKTRGQQVTLSCSPISGHRSVSWYQQTPGQGLQFLFEYFSETQRNKGNFPGRFSGRQFSNSRSEMNVSTLELGDSALYLCASSLEAGRPQHFGDGTRLSIL.

This clonotype was seen a few times. V usage is TRBV18 and J usage is TRBJ2-2; D gene unclear. Looked up from germline, CDR1 is KGHSH and CDR2 is LQKENI. The CDR3 is made up of 16 amino acids. V lost 3 bases and J lost 1, with 12 bases in between. Written as DNA, the CDR3 is TGTGCCAGCTCACCCCCGTCGGTCGGGAACACCGGGGAGCTGTTTTTT. Translation gives CASSPPSVGNTGELFF. Full variable domain (missing parts from reference TRBV18 and TRBJ2-2): NAGVMQNPRHLVRRRGQEARLRCSPMKGHSHVYWYRQLPEEGLKFMVYLQKENIIDESGMPKERFSAEFPKEGPSILRIQQVVRGDSAAYFCASSPPSVGNTGELFFGEGSRLTVL.

This chain uses TRBV3-1 with TRBJ1-6; TRBD1 is a possible D gene (6 bases). Germline CDR1 is LGHDT and CDR2 is YNNKEL (reference sequence). V was clipped by 2 bases and J by 5 bases, with 10 bases between them. The CDR3 is 15 residues long. CDR3 loop: CASSQRTENNSPLHF. In DNA, the CDR3 is TGTGCCAGCAGCCAAAGGACAGAGAATAATTCACCCCTCCACTTT.

This clonotype came up many times. The chain uses TRBV28 and TRBJ2-7, with 9 bases lining up with TRBD1. With V trimmed by 4 bases and J by 3 bases, 7 bases remained unmatched. The V gene's germline CDR1 is MDHEN and CDR2 SYDVKM. The CDR3 length is 15 residues. DNA of the CDR3: TGTGCCAGCAGTTACTTGGGACAGGGTTACTACGAGCAGTACTTC. Amino acids: CASSYLGQGYYEQYF. Combining the CDR3 with reference TRBV28 and TRBJ2-7 gives the whole variable domain DVKVTQSSRYLVKRTGEKVFLECVQDMDHENMFWYRQDPGLGLRLIYFSYDVKMKEKGDIPEGYSVSREKKERFSLILESASTNQTSMYLCASSYLGQGYYEQYFGPGTRLTVT.

In this sample, this clonotype turned up many times. This chain connects TRBV4-2 to TRBJ2-7; TRBD1 agrees at 8 bases. Germline CDR1 reads LGHNA; CDR2 reads YNFKEQ. V was pared by 1 base and J by 6 bases, with 5 bases of the junction left unmatched. The CDR3 runs 14 residues. The CDR3 spells CASSQGTGLSEQYF. The CDR3 region has the DNA TGTGCCAGCAGCCAAGGGACAGGGTTATCCGAGCAGTACTTC.

This clonotype was picked up many times. The chain joins TRBV5-5 to TRBJ2-7; a weak D match, TRBD1 (6 bases). Trimming stripped 1 base from V and 6 bases from J, with 17 bases between. From germline, CDR1 is SGHKS and CDR2 YYEKEE (reference sequence). The length of the CDR3 is 15 residues. CDR3 nucleotide sequence: TGTGCCAGCAGCTTGTGGGGGATACAGGGTCGCGAGCAGTACTTC. It specifies CASSLWGIQGREQYF.

The chain couples TRBV4-2 to TRBJ2-1; no firm D call. CDR1 is LGHNA and CDR2 is YNFKEQ in the germline V gene. This CDR3 has 16 amino acids. V gave up 0 bases and J gave up 2 bases, with 11 bases separating them. CDR3 nucleotides: TGTGCCAGCAGCCAAGATCGGCAGGAAACCTACAATGAGCAGTTCTTC. Translated: CASSQDRQETYNEQFF.

This clonotype was detected only a few times. V usage is TRBV7-2 and J usage is TRBJ2-7, with a weak D call TRBD2 (5 bases). V shed 1 base and J shed 6 bases, with 13 bases lying between them. Germline values: CDR1 SGHTA, CDR2 FQGNSA. The CDR3 is 14 residues long. CDR3 protein: CASSLVRETVEQYF. CDR3 nucleotide sequence: TGTGCCAGCAGCTTAGTTCGGGAAACGGTCGAGCAGTACTTC.

The V call is TRBV27, the J call TRBJ2-1; unclear D gene. Per the germline V gene, CDR1 is MNHEY and CDR2 is SMNVEV (reference sequence). Trimming stripped 2 bases from V and 6 bases from J, with 11 bases between. This CDR3 contains 14 residues. CDR3 sequence (DNA): TGTGCCAGCAGTTTAAATGGACCAACCAATGAGCAGTTCTTC. As protein: CASSLNGPTNEQFF.

The gene calls are TRBV27 and TRBJ2-5; TRBD2 might be the D (6 bases). Trimming pared 2 bases from V and 5 bases from J, leaving 15 bases between. CDR1 and CDR2 from the germline V gene are MNHEY and SMNVEV (reference sequence). This CDR3 spans 15 amino acids. The CDR3 here is CASSLGGELLETQYF. CDR3 in DNA: TGTGCCAGCAGTTTAGGAGGGGAGTTATTGGAGACCCAGTACTTC.

The CDR3 coding sequence is TGTGCCAGCAGCCCAGGAAGGACTAGCGGGGGAGTTCCCCGGGAGCTGTTTTTT. This gives the protein CASSPGRTSGGVPRELFF. This chain joins TRBV5-5 and TRBJ2-2; 13 bases are a match to TRBD2. Germline V gives CDR1 SGHKS, CDR2 YYEKEE (reference sequence). V lost 4 bases and J lost 9; bases outside the gene matches: 15. The CDR3 extends over 18 amino acids.

In its sample, this clonotype was seen many times. CDR3 sequence (DNA): TGTGCCAGCAGCACGGACTATTACAATGAGCAGTTCTTC. Protein: CASSTDYYNEQFF. J is TRBJ2-1 and V is TRBV5-6; tentatively, D is TRBD2 (6 bases). The length of the CDR3 is 13 residues. Germline values: CDR1 SGHDT, CDR2 YYEEEE. The V end was cut by 4 bases, the J end by 4 bases, with 9 bases between.

This clonotype has at least ten counts. The V call is TRBV12-3 or TRBV12-4, the J call TRBJ1-3; maybe TRBD1 (6 bases). The CDR3 has 14 amino acids. The V end was cut by 6 bases, the J end by 2 bases, with 11 bases between. The CDR3 DNA sequence: TGTGCCAGCAGGGAACAGGGTCCTGGAAACACCATATATTTT. Its translation is CASREQGPGNTIYF.

The rearrangement uses TRBV12-3 or TRBV12-4 and TRBJ1-1, with a weak D call TRBD1 (5 bases). The CDR3 spans 14 residues. Trimming left V 3 bases short and J 5 bases short, with 13 bases between. CDR3 nucleotides: TGTGCCAGCAGTTTTGAAGGGGTTTGGACTGAAGCTTTCTTT. Protein sequence: CASSFEGVWTEAFF.

Ten or more counts support this clonotype. The chain couples TRBV20-1 to TRBJ2-4; D is ambiguous. V lost 3 bases, J lost 5 bases, and 5 bases lay in between. This CDR3 has 11 residues. Per germline, CDR1 DFQATT and CDR2 SNEGSKA (reference sequence). The CDR3 region is CSARLQNIQYF. CDR3 bases: TGCAGTGCTAGGCTCCAAAACATTCAGTACTTC.

This clonotype was recorded many times. The rearrangement joins TRBV7-9 to TRBJ1-2; the match to TRBD1 covers 9 bases. The CDR3 is 13 amino acids. J was trimmed by 6 bases and V by 6 bases; bases with no gene match: 5. From germline, CDR1 is SEHNR and CDR2 FQNEAQ (reference sequence). CDR3: CASRKQGANGYTF. The CDR3 coding sequence is TGTGCCAGCAGGAAACAGGGGGCGAATGGCTACACCTTC.

This chain links TRBV7-2 with TRBJ2-5, with 10 bases matching TRBD2. Per the germline V gene, CDR1 is SGHTA and CDR2 is FQGNSA. The CDR3 runs 16 residues. Trimming removed 1 base from V and 0 bases from J; junction bases left unmatched: 2. The CDR3 DNA reads as TGTGCCAGCAGCTTAGTAGCGGGGGGTTACCAAGAGACCCAGTACTTC. This translates into CASSLVAGGYQETQYF.

This clonotype was picked up a small number of times. The V and J genes are TRBV29-1 and TRBJ2-1, with D perhaps matching TRBD1 or TRBD2 (5 bases each). In germline, CDR1 is SQVTM, CDR2 ANQGSEA. The CDR3 is made up of 14 amino acids. Trimming removed 4 bases from V and 2 bases from J, with 12 bases in between. The CDR3 region is CSVAGPAAYNEQFF. DNA of the CDR3: TGCAGCGTTGCGGGACCGGCGGCCTACAATGAGCAGTTCTTC.

This clonotype was detected ten times or more. The chain links TRBV21-1 to TRBJ1-1; whether TRBD1, the table's D call, matches the DNA was not checked. TRBV21-1 is a known pseudogene. The CDR3 loop spans 16 amino acids. The CDR3 bases are TGTGCCAGCAGCAGCTGCGTTCCCCGGGGTGGGGTTGAAGCTTTCTTT. Translated: CASSSCVPRGGVEAFF.

In this sample, this clonotype turned up many times. The chain combines TRBV3-1 with TRBJ1-5; 10 bases align to TRBD1. V gave up 3 bases and J gave up 2 bases; unmatched junction bases: 4. In germline, CDR1 is LGHDT, CDR2 YNNKEL (reference sequence). CDR3 size: 16 residues. The CDR3 protein is CASSHSGQGGNQPQHF. CDR3 DNA sequence: TGTGCCAGCAGCCATTCAGGACAGGGGGGCAATCAGCCCCAGCATTTT. Together with reference TRBV3-1 and TRBJ1-5, the CDR3 gives the full variable domain: DTAVSQTPKYLVTQMGNDKSIKCEQNLGHDTMYWYKQDSKKFLKIMFSYNNKELIINETVPNRFSPKSPDKAHLNLHINSLELGDSAVYFCASSHSGQGGNQPQHFGDGTRLSIL.

Worth noting for this clonotype: This may come from a read error, since a much larger clone is one base off. CDR3 bases: TGTGCCAGCCAGAGCCGGGGCGTCTCTGAAGCTTTCTTT. The encoded protein is CASQSRGVSEAFF. The chain couples TRBV6-2 or TRBV6-3 to TRBJ1-1; possibly TRBD1 for D (5 bases). Germline V gene lookup returns CDR1 MNHEY and CDR2 SVGEGT. The V end was cut by 8 bases, the J end by 6 bases, with 16 bases between. This CDR3 contains 13 residues.

This clonotype showed up many times. This chain joins TRBV7-2 and TRBJ2-5, with TRBD2 matching over 9 bases. V lost 5 bases and J lost 7; bases outside the gene matches: 14. This CDR3 has 16 amino acids. Germline V gene sequence: CDR1 SGHTA, CDR2 FQGNSA. The CDR3 bases are TGTGCCAGCAGCCTAGTTCGCGCCGGGACTAGCACGACCCAGTACTTC. As protein: CASSLVRAGTSTTQYF.

This clonotype was picked up many times. The J gene is TRBJ1-6, the V gene TRBV3-1; D uncertain. The germline CDR1 and CDR2 sequences are LGHDT and YNNKEL (reference sequence). The CDR3 is made up of 14 amino acids. Trimming took 0 bases from V and 10 from J, leaving 10 bases between them. Here the CDR3 DNA reads TGTGCCAGCAGCCAAGATGGGTGGAGGTCACCCCTCCACTTT. Translated: CASSQDGWRSPLHF.

This clonotype was found many times. The chain couples TRBV4-1 to TRBJ1-3, with unresolved D. The V gene lost 0 bases and the J gene lost 3 bases, with 6 bases spanning the gap. The CDR3 length is 14 residues. Germline CDR1 and CDR2: MGHRA and YSYEKL. CDR3 DNA: TGCGCCAGCAGCCAAGAGGTATTTGGAAACACCATATATTTT. Translating gives CASSQEVFGNTIYF.

In this sample, this clonotype turned up a few times. J is TRBJ2-2 and V is TRBV6-6; D uncertain. CDR3 length: 15 amino acids. Germline V gene lookup returns CDR1 MNHNY and CDR2 SVGAGI (reference sequence). Trimming shortened V by 4 bases and J by 0 bases, and 9 bases separated the two germline ends. The CDR3 DNA sequence: TGTGCCAGCAGTTTCAACAGCGCGAACACCGGGGAGCTGTTTTTT. Translated: CASSFNSANTGELFF.

This clonotype was found many times. The chain carries TRBV7-8 and TRBJ2-1, with 12 bases lining up with TRBD1. Germline values: CDR1 SGHVS, CDR2 FQNEAQ. Losses at the gene ends were 6 bases for V and 6 bases for J; bases not matched to a gene: 3. The CDR3 covers 14 residues. CDR3 sequence: CASSRDRGPNEQFF. CDR3 sequence (DNA): TGTGCCAGCAGTCGGGACAGGGGGCCCAATGAGCAGTTCTTC.

In the case of this clonotype: Its ends do not fully match the called genes, so a read error is possible. This chain joins TRBV2 and TRBJ2-7; 7 nucleotides align to TRBD2. The CDR3 totals 11 residues. Germline V CDR1 and CDR2: SNHLY, FYNNEI. The chain's CDR3 is CASSEEVGLDF. CDR3 in DNA: TGTGCCAGCAGTGAAGAGGTAGGACTAGACTTC.

J is TRBJ2-5 and V is TRBV5-4, with D perhaps TRBD2 (5 bases). Deletions cut 4 bases from V and 5 bases from J, with 12 bases between. Germline V lookup: CDR1 SGHNT, CDR2 YYREEE (reference sequence). This CDR3 has 13 residues. As DNA, the CDR3 is TGTGCCAGCAGCAGGGTGGAGGATGAGACCCAGTACTTC. Protein sequence: CASSRVEDETQYF.

The V and J genes are TRBV3-1 and TRBJ2-2, with unresolved D. V was trimmed by 2 bases and J by 6 bases, leaving 7 bases between them. Germline V gene sequence: CDR1 LGHDT, CDR2 YNNKEL (reference sequence). The CDR3 contains 13 residues. CDR3 residues: CASSQFNAGELFF. CDR3 coding DNA: TGTGCCAGCAGCCAATTTAATGCCGGGGAGCTGTTTTTT.

There are many counts of this clonotype. The V call is TRBV18, the J call TRBJ2-2; 8 positions match TRBD1. V lost 3 bases, J lost 1 base, and 1 base stayed unmatched. The CDR3 is made up of 15 amino acids. Germline loops: CDR1 KGHSH, CDR2 LQKENI. CDR3 in amino acids: CASSPGQGNTGELFF. The CDR3 DNA is TGTGCCAGCTCACCCGGACAGGGGAACACCGGGGAGCTGTTTTTT.

This clonotype has at least ten counts. The V and J genes are TRBV7-2 and TRBJ2-7; 7 bases match TRBD2. The length of the CDR3 is 14 residues. V lost 0 bases, J lost 2 bases, and 1 base stayed unmatched. Germline V gives CDR1 SGHTA, CDR2 FQGNSA. CDR3 nucleotides: TGTGCCAGCAGCTTAGCTGGACTAGCCTACGAGCAGTACTTC. This sequence encodes CASSLAGLAYEQYF.